These T cell receptor beta chains were read from a single sample in a study of blood T cell repertoires in COVID-19. Assay used: immunoSEQ multiplex PCR; TCRdb lists only in-frame clones, some missing. Altogether approximately 170,000 clones are present, around 89% being singletons, with the ten largest covering 1.5% to 2%. Input material: peripheral blood. The receptors come from a man aged 18 to 30 who had recovered from COVID-19. Both conserved end residues are part of each CDR3. The D gene is left open where the match is weak. The size entry is marked missing in some rows and otherwise reads once, few, many or a size class.

>TRBJ2-7|TRBD1|TRBV6-6|NA
TGTGCCAGCAGTTACTCAAGGACAGGGGCCTACGAGCAGTACTTC
CASSYSRTGAYEQYF
>TRBJ1-2|NA|TRBV6-2/TRBV6-3|NA
TGTGCCAGCAGTCTAAACTATGGCTACACCTTC
CASSLNYGYTF
>TRBJ2-7|TRBD1|TRBV4-3|NA
TGCGCCAGCAGCCAACACCGGACAGGGGGTACCTACGAGCAGTACTTC
CASSQHRTGGTYEQYF
>TRBJ2-7|TRBD1|TRBV5-1|NA
TGCGCCAGCAGCTTGCTACCCCAGGGGGACGTCGGCTCCGAGCAGTACTTC
CASSLLPQGDVGSEQYF
>TRBJ1-4|TRBD1|TRBV28|NA
TGTGCCAGCCACCTAGGGGGCCCTAATGAAAAACTGTTTTTT
CASHLGGPNEKLFF
>TRBJ2-5|NA|TRBV4-3|NA
TGCGCCAGCAGCCAAGACTTCTCCGTTGAGACCCAGTACTTC
CASSQDFSVETQYF
>TRBJ2-1|TRBD2|TRBV7-8|NA
TGTGCCAGCAGCCCGGCTAGCGGCCTCTCCTACAATGAGCAGTTCTTC
CASSPASGLSYNEQFF
>TRBJ2-1|NA|TRBV10-1|NA
TGCGCCAGCAGTGGTAGGGGTTACAATGAGCAGTTCTTC
CASSGRGYNEQFF
>TRBJ2-7|TRBD2|TRBV19|NA
TGTGCCAGTTCCTATAGGGGGAGCGGGAGTGCCTACGAGCAGTACTTC
CASSYRGSGSAYEQYF
>TRBJ2-7|TRBD2|TRBV6-5|NA
TGTGCCAGCAGTCCATTAGCGGGAGGTTTGGGCGAGCAGTACTTC
CASSPLAGGLGEQYF
>TRBJ1-2|TRBD1|TRBV4-3|NA
TGCGCCAGCAGCCCTCGGACAGGGCCTTCTTATGGCTACACCTTC
CASSPRTGPSYGYTF
>TRBJ2-3|TRBD2|TRBV11-2|NA
TGTGCCAGCAGCTTAAGGGGCGGAGCGGGAAGAGTCATGGATACGCAGTATTTT
CASSLRGGAGRVMDTQYF
>TRBJ2-1|NA|TRBV10-3|NA
TGTGCCATCAGTGAGGGAGTTGAGCAGTTCTTC
CAISEGVEQFF
>TRBJ1-4|TRBD1|TRBV29-1|NA
TGCAGCGTTGAAAGAGGGGGCGGAGGAAAACTGTTTTTT
CSVERGGGGKLFF
>TRBJ2-4|NA|TRBV10-1|NA
TGCGCCAGCAGTGAGTCGGGCAGGGAAGTTACTATTCAGTACTTC
CASSESGREVTIQYF
>TRBJ1-6|NA|TRBV19|NA
TGTGCCAGTAGTACCTCCGGTTCGAATTCACCCCTCCACTTT
CASSTSGSNSPLHF
>TRBJ2-5|NA|TRBV15|NA
TGTGCCACCAGCAGGGGTGGGGCTGAAGAGACCCAGTACTTC
CATSRGGAEETQYF
>TRBJ2-3|TRBD2|TRBV10-1|once
TGCGCCAGCAGTGGGACGGGAGGGCCTGTGGGTACGCAGTATTTT
CASSGTGGPVGTQYF
>TRBJ1-4|NA|TRBV28|NA
TGTGCCAGCAGTCCCGACATAACCCATGAAAAACTGTTTTTT
CASSPDITHEKLFF
>TRBJ2-7|TRBD1|TRBV9|once
TGTGCCAGCAGCGCCGGTGGGACAGGGCCCAACGAGCAGTACTTC
CASSAGGTGPNEQYF
>TRBJ2-1|TRBD2|TRBV5-1|NA
TGCGCCAGCAGCGCAACTAGCGGGAGCCACAATGAGCAGTTCTTC
CASSATSGSHNEQFF
>TRBJ2-3|NA|TRBV7-2|NA
TGTGCCAGCAGCTTAGGCAGGGGAGCAGATACGCAGTATTTT
CASSLGRGADTQYF
>TRBJ2-5|NA|TRBV27|NA
TGTGCCAGCAGTTTAAGGGGGTACCAAGAGACCCAGTACTTC
CASSLRGYQETQYF
>TRBJ2-7|TRBD2|TRBV3-1/TRBV3-2|NA
TGTGCCAGCAGTGAAGGGAGGGAGATCTACGAGCAGTACTTC
CASSEGREIYEQYF
>TRBJ2-2|TRBD1|TRBV27|NA
TGTGCCAGCAGTCGTGCGACAGGGAGCACCGGGGAGCTGTTTTTT
CASSRATGSTGELFF
>TRBJ1-5|NA|TRBV10-3|NA
TGTGCCATCAGTGAGTCGGGGCAAAGCAATCAGCCCCAGCATTTT
CAISESGQSNQPQHF
>TRBJ1-1|NA|TRBV10-3|NA
TGTGCCGCAGGGGACACTGAAGCTTTCTTT
CAAGDTEAFF
>TRBJ2-1|NA|TRBV29-1|NA
TGCAGCGTCCCCGGGGGACGGGCCCAGTTCTTC
CSVPGGRAQFF
>TRBJ1-2|NA|TRBV2|NA
TGTGCCAGCCGCGAGGACGCGGGGCGGAACTATGGCTACACCTTC
CASREDAGRNYGYTF
>TRBJ2-2|TRBD1|TRBV29-1|NA
TGCAGCGTTGCATCAGTGGGTAGGGGGCGGACCGGGGAGCTGTTTTTT
CSVASVGRGRTGELFF
>TRBJ2-3|TRBD1|TRBV5-1|few
TGCGCCAGCAGAAACCTGGGACAGGTCACAGATACGCAGTATTTT
CASRNLGQVTDTQYF
>TRBJ2-7|TRBD1|TRBV19|NA
TGTGCCAGTACCAGGACAGGGTCCTACGAGCAGTACTTC
CASTRTGSYEQYF
>TRBJ2-2|NA|TRBV5-1|NA
TGCGCCAGCAGCCGCGGGGCCCAGGGATACACCGGGGAGCTGTTTTTT
CASSRGAQGYTGELFF
>TRBJ2-7|TRBD2|TRBV7-2|once
TGTGCCAGCAGCTTAGCGCGGGGGGGCGAGCAGTACTTC
CASSLARGGEQYF
>TRBJ1-2|NA|TRBV7-3|NA
TGTGCCAGCAGCGCGACAGGAGCCTATGGCTACACCTTC
CASSATGAYGYTF
>TRBJ1-3|TRBD1|TRBV7-9|NA
TGTGCCAGCAGCCCCGGACAGGGGGCGAACACCATATATTTT
CASSPGQGANTIYF